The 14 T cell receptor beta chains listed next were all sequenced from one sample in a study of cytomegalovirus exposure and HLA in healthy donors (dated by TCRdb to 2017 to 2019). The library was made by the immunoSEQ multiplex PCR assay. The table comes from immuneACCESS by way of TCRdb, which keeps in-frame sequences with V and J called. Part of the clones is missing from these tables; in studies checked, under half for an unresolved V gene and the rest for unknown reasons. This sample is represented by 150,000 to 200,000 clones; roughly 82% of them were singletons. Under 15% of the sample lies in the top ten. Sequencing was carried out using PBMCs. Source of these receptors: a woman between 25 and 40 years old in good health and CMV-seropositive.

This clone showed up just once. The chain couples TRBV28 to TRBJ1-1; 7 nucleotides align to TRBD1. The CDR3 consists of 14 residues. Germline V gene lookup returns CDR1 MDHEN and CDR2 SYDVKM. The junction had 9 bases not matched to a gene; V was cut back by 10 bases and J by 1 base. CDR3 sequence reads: CATIRQGQNTEAFF. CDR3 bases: TGTGCCACCATCCGACAGGGACAGAACACTGAAGCTTTCTTT.

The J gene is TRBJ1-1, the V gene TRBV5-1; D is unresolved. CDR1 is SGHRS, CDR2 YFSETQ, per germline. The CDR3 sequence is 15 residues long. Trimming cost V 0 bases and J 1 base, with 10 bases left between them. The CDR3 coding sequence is TGCGCCAGCAGCTTGGGGAGGAGAACGAACACTGAAGCTTTCTTT. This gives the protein CASSLGRRTNTEAFF.

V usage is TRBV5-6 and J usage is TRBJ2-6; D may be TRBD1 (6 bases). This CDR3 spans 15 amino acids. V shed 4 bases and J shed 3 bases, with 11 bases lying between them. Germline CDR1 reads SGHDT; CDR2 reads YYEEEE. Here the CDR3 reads CASSRTGIGANVLTF. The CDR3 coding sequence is TGTGCCAGCAGCCGAACAGGGATTGGGGCCAACGTCCTGACTTTC.

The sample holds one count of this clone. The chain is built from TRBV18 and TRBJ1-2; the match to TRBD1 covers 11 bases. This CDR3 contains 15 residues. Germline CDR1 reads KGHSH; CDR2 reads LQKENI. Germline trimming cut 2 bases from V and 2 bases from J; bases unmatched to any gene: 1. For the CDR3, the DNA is TGTGCCAGCTCACCAGGGACAGGGGGGAACTATGGCTACACCTTC. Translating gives CASSPGTGGNYGYTF.

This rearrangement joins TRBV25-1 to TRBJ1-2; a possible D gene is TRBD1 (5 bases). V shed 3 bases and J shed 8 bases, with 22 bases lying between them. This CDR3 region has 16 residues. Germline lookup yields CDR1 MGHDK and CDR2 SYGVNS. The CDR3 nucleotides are TGTGCCAGCAGTGAGGCACAGGACCAATACTGGGGCGGCTACACCTTC. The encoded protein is CASSEAQDQYWGGYTF.

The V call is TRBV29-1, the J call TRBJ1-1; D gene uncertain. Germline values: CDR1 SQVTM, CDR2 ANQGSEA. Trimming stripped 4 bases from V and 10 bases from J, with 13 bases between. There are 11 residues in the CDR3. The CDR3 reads CSVGGQAGAFF. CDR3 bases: TGCAGCGTTGGCGGGCAGGCTGGAGCTTTCTTT. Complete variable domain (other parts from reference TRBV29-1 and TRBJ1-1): SAVISQKPSRDICQRGTSLTIQCQVDSQVTMMFWYRQQPGQSLTLIATANQGSEATYESGFVIDKFPISRPNLTFSTLTVSNMSPEDSSIYLCSVGGQAGAFFGQGTRLTVV.

The CDR3 region is CASSEAGGYNEQFF. CDR3 sequence (DNA): TGTGCCAGCAGTGAAGCGGGAGGTTACAATGAGCAGTTCTTC. This chain connects TRBV6-1 to TRBJ2-1; perhaps TRBD2 as D (6 bases). Germline V lookup: CDR1 MNHNS, CDR2 SASEGT. Between the trimmed V and J ends, which lost 0 bases and 4 bases, there was a span of 7 bases. This CDR3 comprises 14 residues.

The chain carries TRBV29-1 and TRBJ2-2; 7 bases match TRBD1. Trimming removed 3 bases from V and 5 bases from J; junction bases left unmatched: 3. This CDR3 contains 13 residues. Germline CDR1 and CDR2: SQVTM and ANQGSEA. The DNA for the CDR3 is TGCAGCGTTGAGACAGGGTTGACCGGGGAGCTGTTTTTT. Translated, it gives CSVETGLTGELFF.

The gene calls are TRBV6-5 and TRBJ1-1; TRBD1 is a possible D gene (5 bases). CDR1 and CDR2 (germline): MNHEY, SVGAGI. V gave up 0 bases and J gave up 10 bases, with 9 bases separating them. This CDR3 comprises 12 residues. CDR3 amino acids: CASSYSTGGAFF. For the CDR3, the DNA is TGTGCCAGCAGTTACTCGACGGGGGGAGCTTTCTTT.

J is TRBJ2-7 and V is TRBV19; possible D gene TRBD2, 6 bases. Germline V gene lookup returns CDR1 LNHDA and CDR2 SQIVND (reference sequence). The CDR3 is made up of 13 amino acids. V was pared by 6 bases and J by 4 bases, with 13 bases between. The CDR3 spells CASSPGESYEQYF. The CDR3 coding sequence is TGTGCCAGTAGCCCGGGAGAATCGTACGAGCAGTACTTC.

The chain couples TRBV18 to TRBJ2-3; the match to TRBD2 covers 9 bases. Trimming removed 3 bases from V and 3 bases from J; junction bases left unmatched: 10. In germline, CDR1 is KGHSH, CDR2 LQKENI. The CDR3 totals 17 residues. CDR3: CASSPGASGIGTDTQYF. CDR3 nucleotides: TGTGCCAGCTCACCGGGAGCTAGCGGGATCGGTACAGATACGCAGTATTTT. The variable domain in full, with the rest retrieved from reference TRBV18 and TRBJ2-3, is NAGVMQNPRHLVRRRGQEARLRCSPMKGHSHVYWYRQLPEEGLKFMVYLQKENIIDESGMPKERFSAEFPKEGPSILRIQQVVRGDSAAYFCASSPGASGIGTDTQYFGPGTRLTVL.

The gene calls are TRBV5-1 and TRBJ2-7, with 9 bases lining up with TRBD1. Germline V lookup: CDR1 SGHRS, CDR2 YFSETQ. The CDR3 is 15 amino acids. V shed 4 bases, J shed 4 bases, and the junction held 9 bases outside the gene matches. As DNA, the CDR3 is TGCGCCAGCAGCCCTCGGACAGGGGTGGTTTACGAGCAGTACTTC. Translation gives CASSPRTGVVYEQYF.

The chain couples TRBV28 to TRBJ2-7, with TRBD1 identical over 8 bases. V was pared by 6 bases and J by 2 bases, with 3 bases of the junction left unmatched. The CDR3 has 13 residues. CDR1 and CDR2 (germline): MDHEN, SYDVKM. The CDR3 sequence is CASSRQGTYEQYF. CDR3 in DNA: TGTGCCAGCAGCCGACAGGGGACCTACGAGCAGTACTTC.

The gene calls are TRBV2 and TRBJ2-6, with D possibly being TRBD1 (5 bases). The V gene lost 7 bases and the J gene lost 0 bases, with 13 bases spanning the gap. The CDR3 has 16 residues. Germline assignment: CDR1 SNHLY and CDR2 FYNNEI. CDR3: CASIDSPPSGANVLTF. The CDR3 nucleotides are TGTGCCAGCATAGACAGCCCTCCCTCTGGGGCCAACGTCCTGACTTTC.